The 26 T cell receptor beta chains below were found in one sample sequenced in a study of T cell responses to AZD1222 COVID-19 vaccine. The method was immunoSEQ multiplex PCR; TCRdb's version includes in-frame clones alone and lacks a portion of them. There are roughly 200,000 clones in the sample; almost 90% occur only once, and approximately 7.7% lies in the top ten. The source was peripheral blood, collected on day 0 of AZD1222 vaccination. These receptors were collected from an adult in good health.

This chain links TRBV9 with TRBJ1-2; D uncertain. The V gene lost 4 bases and the J gene lost 0 bases, with 13 bases spanning the gap. The germline V gene encodes CDR1 SGDLS and CDR2 YYNGEE. There are 15 residues in the CDR3. CDR3 sequence reads: CASSPLLAPNYGYTF. The DNA for the CDR3 is TGTGCCAGCAGCCCACTATTAGCGCCTAACTATGGCTACACCTTC.

In DNA, the CDR3 is TGTGCCAGTGGCAATCAGCCCCAGCATTTT. It codes for CASGNQPQHF. The V gene is TRBV19, the J gene TRBJ1-5; no reliable D call. Germline assignment: CDR1 LNHDA and CDR2 SQIVND (reference sequence). V lost 8 bases and J 2 bases, leaving 1 base between the germline ends. CDR3 length equals 10 residues.

The V call is TRBV10-3, the J call TRBJ1-2; TRBD1 is a possible D gene (6 bases). The CDR3 loop spans 13 amino acids. The V gene's germline CDR1 is ENHRY and CDR2 SYGVKD. Trimming took 6 bases from V and 7 from J, leaving 15 bases between them. The CDR3 is CAISREQGFGYTF. CDR3 sequence (DNA): TGTGCCATCAGCCGAGAACAGGGTTTTGGCTACACCTTC.

V is TRBV3-1 (or the pseudogene TRBV3-2) and J is TRBJ2-1; no clear D. The CDR3 consists of 14 residues. V was clipped by 2 bases and J by 4 bases, with 9 bases between them. Germline CDR1 LGHDT, CDR2 YNNKEL (reference sequence). The CDR3 spells CASSQSDLYNEQFF. CDR3 DNA sequence: TGTGCCAGCAGCCAATCCGACTTGTACAATGAGCAGTTCTTC.

The chain is built from TRBV25-1 and TRBJ2-1; the D is unclear. Germline V gene lookup returns CDR1 MGHDK and CDR2 SYGVNS. The CDR3 has 11 amino acids. The V end was cut by 7 bases, the J end by 7 bases, with 8 bases between. Here the CDR3 DNA reads TGTGCCAGCACATGGGGTAATGAGCAGTTCTTC. Encoded protein: CASTWGNEQFF.

There are a few counts of this clone. This rearrangement joins TRBV7-2 to TRBJ2-2; D is possibly TRBD1 (5 bases). The ends were cut back, 2 bases at V and 1 base at J, with 8 bases in the middle. In germline, CDR1 is SGHTA, CDR2 FQGNSA. The length of the CDR3 is 15 residues. CDR3: CASSLYTGNTGELFF. The CDR3 DNA sequence: TGTGCCAGCAGCTTATATACAGGGAACACCGGGGAGCTGTTTTTT.

This clone was found a few times. The chain carries TRBV15 and TRBJ2-2; 9 bases match TRBD1. V lost 5 bases to trimming and J lost 4 bases; unmatched junction nucleotides: 5. CDR1 LNHNV and CDR2 YYDKDF come from the germline V gene (reference sequence). The CDR3 contains 15 residues. In DNA form, the CDR3 reads TGTGCCACCAGCGCGGAACAGGGGGCCACCGGGGAGCTGTTTTTT. This gives the protein CATSAEQGATGELFF.

V gene TRBV10-1 combines with J gene TRBJ1-6, with 7 bases that match TRBD1. Germline trimming cut 3 bases from V and 8 bases from J; bases unmatched to any gene: 7. The CDR3 loop spans 15 amino acids. The V gene's germline CDR1 is WNHNN and CDR2 SYGVQD (reference sequence). This chain's CDR3 is CASSDSTGMDSPLHF. CDR3 DNA: TGCGCCAGCAGTGATTCGACAGGGATGGATTCACCCCTCCACTTT.

The chain combines TRBV19 with TRBJ1-5, with 10 bases that match TRBD1. The junction had 5 bases not matched to a gene; V was cut back by 6 bases and J by 6 bases. Per germline, CDR1 LNHDA and CDR2 SQIVND (reference sequence). The CDR3 totals 14 residues. The CDR3 reads CASSPRTGGQPQHF. CDR3 coding DNA: TGTGCCAGTAGCCCTCGGACAGGGGGTCAGCCCCAGCATTTT.

The chain combines TRBV2 with TRBJ1-2; D is undetermined. V was shortened by 8 bases and J by 5 bases, with 18 bases between the two germline ends. The length of the CDR3 is 14 residues. Germline V gene sequence: CDR1 SNHLY, CDR2 FYNNEI. The chain's CDR3 is CASPRSVILYGYTF. In DNA, the CDR3 is TGTGCCAGCCCCCGATCCGTGATACTATATGGCTACACCTTC.

This chain links TRBV4-1 with TRBJ1-2; 9 positions match TRBD1. The CDR3 covers 15 residues. The V gene end was trimmed by 4 bases and the J gene end by 3 bases; junction bases not matched to a gene: 6. Germline V gene sequence: CDR1 MGHRA, CDR2 YSYEKL. In DNA, the CDR3 is TGCGCCAGCAGCCTAACAGGGGGCAAGGACTATGGCTACACCTTC. It is translated as CASSLTGGKDYGYTF.

The chain has TRBV5-4 and TRBJ1-1; a weak D match, TRBD1 (5 bases). Trimming left V 1 base short and J 4 bases short, with 8 bases between. Germline V lookup: CDR1 SGHNT, CDR2 YYREEE (reference sequence). The CDR3 spans 13 residues. This chain's CDR3 is CASSLPQGTEAFF. In DNA, the CDR3 is TGTGCCAGCAGCTTGCCCCAGGGCACTGAAGCTTTCTTT.

The V gene is TRBV4-3, the J gene TRBJ1-1; D is ambiguous. V was pared by 3 bases and J by 0 bases, with 2 bases between. Germline CDR1 LGHNA, CDR2 YSLEER. The CDR3 is 12 residues long. This chain's CDR3 is CASSHMNTEAFF. CDR3 sequence (DNA): TGCGCCAGCAGCCATATGAACACTGAAGCTTTCTTT.

This clone was detected a few times. This sequence joins TRBV7-6 and TRBJ1-1, with 9 bases that match TRBD1. From germline, CDR1 is SGHVS and CDR2 FNYEAQ. The CDR3 sequence is 16 residues long. V trimming: 2 bases; J trimming: 1 base; junction bases outside the gene matches: 5. The CDR3 region has the DNA TGTGCCAGCAGCTTACCCGACAGGGGGGCGAACACTGAAGCTTTCTTT. Translated, it gives CASSLPDRGANTEAFF.

This chain links TRBV4-1 with TRBJ1-2, with TRBD1 as a possible D gene (6 bases). CDR1 is MGHRA, CDR2 YSYEKL, per germline. Trimming cost V 1 base and J 7 bases, with 19 bases left between them. The CDR3 runs to 16 residues. For the CDR3, the DNA is TGCGCCAGCAGCCAAGGCCTCCAGGGGCGCATCGGTGGCTACACCTTC. Protein product: CASSQGLQGRIGGYTF.

The chain couples TRBV7-3 to TRBJ1-1; maybe TRBD1 (6 bases). CDR3 size: 14 residues. Germline V gene lookup returns CDR1 SGHTA and CDR2 FQGTGA. V was trimmed by 5 bases and J by 1 base, leaving 11 bases between them. The CDR3 loop reads CASSGGQANTEAFF. CDR3 DNA sequence: TGTGCCAGCAGCGGGGGACAAGCGAACACTGAAGCTTTCTTT. Using reference TRBV7-3 and TRBJ1-1 for the parts outside the CDR3, the full variable domain is GAGVSQTPSNKVTEKGKYVELRCDPISGHTALYWYRQSLGQGPEFLIYFQGTGAADDSGLPNDRFFAVRPEGSVSTLKIQRTERGDSAVYLCASSGGQANTEAFFGQGTRLTVV.

The rearrangement joins TRBV5-1 to TRBJ2-6; 8 nucleotides line up with TRBD1. The germline V gene encodes CDR1 SGHRS and CDR2 YFSETQ. The trim removed 3 bases at V and 2 bases at J, leaving 4 bases unmatched. This CDR3 region has 16 residues. CDR3 sequence reads: CASSWGQEAGANVLTF. The CDR3 DNA reads as TGCGCCAGCAGCTGGGGACAGGAGGCTGGGGCCAACGTCCTGACTTTC.

The chain couples TRBV5-1 to TRBJ2-2, with D uncertain. The CDR3 extends over 15 amino acids. The V gene's germline CDR1 is SGHRS and CDR2 YFSETQ. The V and J ends lost 1 base and 4 bases respectively, with 11 bases between them. CDR3 DNA sequence: TGCGCCAGCAGCTTGACTATCATCGGCACCGGGGAGCTGTTTTTT. Amino acids: CASSLTIIGTGELFF.

The chain couples TRBV6-5 to TRBJ1-1, with D possibly being TRBD1 (5 bases). The CDR3 is 16 amino acids. V shed 0 bases and J shed 5 bases, with 16 bases lying between them. Germline V gene data show CDR1 as MNHEY and CDR2 as SVGAGI. CDR3 region: CASSYSNVGGSTEAFF. The CDR3 DNA reads TGTGCCAGCAGTTACTCGAATGTCGGGGGTTCGACTGAAGCTTTCTTT.

CDR3 sequence (DNA): TGTGCCAGCAGTTACTCGACAGGGGTAGGCTACACCTTC. Its translation is CASSYSTGVGYTF. V is TRBV6-5 and J is TRBJ1-2; 8 bases map to TRBD1. The CDR3 has 13 residues. V lost 0 bases to trimming and J lost 8 bases; unmatched junction nucleotides: 2. Per the germline V gene, CDR1 is MNHEY and CDR2 is SVGAGI.

V usage is TRBV6-6 and J usage is TRBJ1-4; TRBD1 matches 7 bases. Trimming cost V 3 bases and J 3 bases; bases outside gene matches: 7. The CDR3 has 16 residues. CDR1 MNHNY and CDR2 SVGAGI come from the germline V gene (reference sequence). DNA for the CDR3: TGTGCCAGCAGTTATGGAGGGGGCGCGGCTAATGAAAAACTGTTTTTT. This sequence encodes CASSYGGGAANEKLFF.

V gene TRBV28 combines with J gene TRBJ1-5; D is unresolved. The ends were cut back, 5 bases at V and 7 bases at J, with 15 bases in the middle. Germline V gene lookup returns CDR1 MDHEN and CDR2 SYDVKM. This CDR3 is 14 amino acids long. This CDR3 reads CASSLRGMGQPQHF. CDR3 sequence (DNA): TGTGCCAGCAGTCTACGGGGAATGGGCCAGCCCCAGCATTTT.

The count of this clone is one. The rearrangement joins TRBV19 to TRBJ1-4; perhaps TRBD1 as D (6 bases). The CDR3 covers 14 residues. The V gene lost 5 bases and the J gene lost 8 bases, with 15 bases spanning the gap. Germline V lookup: CDR1 LNHDA, CDR2 SQIVND (reference sequence). The CDR3 nucleotides are TGTGCCAGTAGTCCAACCAGGGGAGGGGAAAAACTGTTTTTT. Translation: CASSPTRGGEKLFF.

V usage is TRBV19 and J usage is TRBJ2-7; D might be TRBD1 or TRBD2, each matching 6 bases. CDR1 and CDR2 from the germline V gene are LNHDA and SQIVND (reference sequence). The germline V and J ends were trimmed by 6 bases and 4 bases, with 16 bases remaining between them. The length of the CDR3 is 14 residues. Here the CDR3 reads CASSPGGLGYEQYF. The DNA of the CDR3 is TGTGCCAGTAGCCCTGGGGGGCTGGGTTACGAGCAGTACTTC.

The chain employs TRBV7-6 and TRBJ2-2; no reliable D call. The CDR3 is made up of 15 amino acids. Germline V gene data show CDR1 as SGHVS and CDR2 as FNYEAQ. Trimming cost V 5 bases and J 5 bases, with 15 bases left between them. The DNA for the CDR3 is TGTGCCAGCAGCGAGACCCGTTTAGGGACCGGGGAGCTGTTTTTT. It translates to CASSETRLGTGELFF.

This clone was seen a single time. V and J are TRBV28 and TRBJ2-7; possibly TRBD1 or TRBD2 for D (5 bases each). The V gene lost 3 bases and the J gene lost 4 bases, with 13 bases spanning the gap. This CDR3 has 14 residues. Germline CDR1 and CDR2: MDHEN and SYDVKM. CDR3: CASSFFKGTYEQYF. CDR3 sequence (DNA): TGTGCCAGCAGTTTTTTTAAGGGGACGTACGAGCAGTACTTC.